This T cell receptor beta chain was observed in a study of T cells after yellow fever vaccination. In this sample, this clonotype turned up a few times. TCRdb re-derived calls from the 5' RACE reads in MiXCR, one entry per CDR3 protein. The data contain more than 450,000 distinct CDR3 sequences, 21% of them seen just once; the ten biggest clones take up 16%. Germline assignment: CDR1 MGHRA and CDR2 YSYEKL. With V trimmed by 6 bases and J by 4 bases, 10 bases remained unmatched. The CDR3 length is 16 residues. The chain combines TRBV4-1 with TRBJ1-4; 8 nucleotides agree with TRBD1. Sequenced material: PBMCs, taken approximately 22 days after the first yellow fever vaccination. The clonotype was recovered from a man aged 18 to 30 who received the YFV17D yellow fever vaccine. CDR3 sequence (DNA): TGCGCCAGCAGTCGGACAGGGAGCTTTCTTAATGAAAAACTGTTTTTT. Its translation: CASSRTGSFLNEKLFF.